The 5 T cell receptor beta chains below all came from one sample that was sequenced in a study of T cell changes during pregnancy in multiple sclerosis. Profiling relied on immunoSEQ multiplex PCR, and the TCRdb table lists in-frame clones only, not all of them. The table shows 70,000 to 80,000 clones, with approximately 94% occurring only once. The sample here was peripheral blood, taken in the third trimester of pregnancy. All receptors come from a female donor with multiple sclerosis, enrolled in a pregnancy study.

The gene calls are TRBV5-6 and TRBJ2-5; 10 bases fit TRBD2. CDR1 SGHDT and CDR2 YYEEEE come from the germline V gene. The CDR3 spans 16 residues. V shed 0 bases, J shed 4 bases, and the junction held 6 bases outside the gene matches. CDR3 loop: CASSLASGGALETQYF. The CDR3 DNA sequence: TGTGCCAGCAGCTTGGCAAGCGGGGGGGCCCTAGAGACCCAGTACTTC.

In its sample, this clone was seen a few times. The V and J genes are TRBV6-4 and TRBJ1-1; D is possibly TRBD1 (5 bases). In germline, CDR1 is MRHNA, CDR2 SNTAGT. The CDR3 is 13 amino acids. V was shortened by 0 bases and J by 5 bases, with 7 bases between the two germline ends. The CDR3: CASSDSQGTEAFF. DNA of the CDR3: TGTGCCAGCAGTGACTCTCAGGGAACTGAAGCTTTCTTT.

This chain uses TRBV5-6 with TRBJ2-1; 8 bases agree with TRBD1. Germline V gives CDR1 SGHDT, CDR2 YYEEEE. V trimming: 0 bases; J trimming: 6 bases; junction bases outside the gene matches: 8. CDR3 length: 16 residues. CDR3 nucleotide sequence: TGTGCCAGCAGCTTGGTCCCAGGACAGGGCGTCAATGAGCAGTTCTTC. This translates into CASSLVPGQGVNEQFF.

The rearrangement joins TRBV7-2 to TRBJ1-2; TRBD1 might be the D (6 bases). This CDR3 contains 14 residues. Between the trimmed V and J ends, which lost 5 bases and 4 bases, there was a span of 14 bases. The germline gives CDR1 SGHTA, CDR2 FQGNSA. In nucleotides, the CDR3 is TGTGCCAGCAGCCCCATAGGGGGATCCTATGGCTACACCTTC. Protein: CASSPIGGSYGYTF.

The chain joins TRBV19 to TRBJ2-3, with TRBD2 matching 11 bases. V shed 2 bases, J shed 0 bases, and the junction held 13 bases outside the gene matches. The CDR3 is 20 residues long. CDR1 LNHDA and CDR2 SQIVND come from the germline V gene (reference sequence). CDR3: CASSISSRSGGDTSTDTQYF. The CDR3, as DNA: TGTGCCAGTAGTATAAGTTCTCGTAGCGGGGGGGATACTAGCACAGATACGCAGTATTTT.